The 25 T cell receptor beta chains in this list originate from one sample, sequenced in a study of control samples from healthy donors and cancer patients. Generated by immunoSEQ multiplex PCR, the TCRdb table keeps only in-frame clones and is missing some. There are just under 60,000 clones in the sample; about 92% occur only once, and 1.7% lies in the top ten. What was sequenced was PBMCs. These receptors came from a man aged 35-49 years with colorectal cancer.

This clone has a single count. The CDR3 loop is CASSSASGWGPNEKLFF. DNA of the CDR3: TGTGCCAGCAGCTCCGCATCGGGGTGGGGACCTAATGAAAAACTGTTTTTT. The chain uses TRBV5-4 and TRBJ1-4, with D possibly matching TRBD1 (5 bases). V lost 3 bases to trimming and J lost 3 bases, with 18 bases between them. Germline assignment: CDR1 SGHNT and CDR2 YYREEE (reference sequence). The CDR3 is 17 residues long.

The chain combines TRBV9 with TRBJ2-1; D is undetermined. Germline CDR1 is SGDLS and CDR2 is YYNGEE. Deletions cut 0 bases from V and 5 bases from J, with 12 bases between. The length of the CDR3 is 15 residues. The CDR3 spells CASSVDPHGNNEQFF. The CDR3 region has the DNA TGTGCCAGCAGCGTAGACCCGCACGGAAACAATGAGCAGTTCTTC.

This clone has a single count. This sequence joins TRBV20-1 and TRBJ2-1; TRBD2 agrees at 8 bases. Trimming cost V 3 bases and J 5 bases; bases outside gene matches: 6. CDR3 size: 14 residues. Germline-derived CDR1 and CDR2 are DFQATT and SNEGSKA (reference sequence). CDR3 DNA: TGCAGTGCTAGTTCTGCGGGGGGAAACAATGAGCAGTTCTTC. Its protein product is CSASSAGGNNEQFF.

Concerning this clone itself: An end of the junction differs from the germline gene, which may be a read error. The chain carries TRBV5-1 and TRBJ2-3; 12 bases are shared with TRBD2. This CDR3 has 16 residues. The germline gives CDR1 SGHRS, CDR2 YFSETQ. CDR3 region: CTSSSFGLAGTDTQYF. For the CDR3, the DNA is TGCACCAGCAGCTCCTTCGGACTAGCGGGGACAGATACGCAGTATTTT.

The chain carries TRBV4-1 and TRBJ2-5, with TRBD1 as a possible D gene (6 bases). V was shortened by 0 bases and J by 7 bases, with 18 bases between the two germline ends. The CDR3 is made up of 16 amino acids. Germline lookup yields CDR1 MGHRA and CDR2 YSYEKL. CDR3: CASSQDFGLVGGTQYF. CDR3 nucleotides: TGCGCCAGCAGCCAAGATTTCGGACTGGTAGGGGGGACCCAGTACTTC.

The CDR3 protein is CASGPTGQSYGYTF. CDR3 DNA: TGTGCCAGCGGACCCACAGGACAGAGCTATGGCTACACCTTC. V gene TRBV6-5 combines with J gene TRBJ1-2; D may be TRBD1 (6 bases). The V gene lost 8 bases and the J gene lost 4 bases, with 17 bases spanning the gap. CDR1 and CDR2 (germline): MNHEY, SVGAGI. The CDR3 sequence is 14 residues long.

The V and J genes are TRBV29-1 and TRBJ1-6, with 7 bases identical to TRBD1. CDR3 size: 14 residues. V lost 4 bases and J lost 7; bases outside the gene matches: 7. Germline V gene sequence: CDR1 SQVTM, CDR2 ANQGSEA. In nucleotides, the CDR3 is TGCAGCGTTGCGCTAGGGACAGAAAATTCACCCCTCCACTTT. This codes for CSVALGTENSPLHF.

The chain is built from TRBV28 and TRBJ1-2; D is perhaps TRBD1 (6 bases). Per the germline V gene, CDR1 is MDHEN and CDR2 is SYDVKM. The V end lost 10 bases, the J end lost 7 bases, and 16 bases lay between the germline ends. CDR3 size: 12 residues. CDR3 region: CAIPGGGGGYTF. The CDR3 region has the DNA TGTGCCATCCCGGGGGGGGGCGGTGGCTACACCTTC.

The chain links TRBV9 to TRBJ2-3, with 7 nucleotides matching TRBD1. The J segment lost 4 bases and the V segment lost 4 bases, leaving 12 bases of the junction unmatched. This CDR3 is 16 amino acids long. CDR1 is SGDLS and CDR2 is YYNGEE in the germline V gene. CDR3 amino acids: CASSPRGGQSADTQYF. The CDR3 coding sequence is TGTGCCAGCAGCCCGAGAGGGGGCCAGTCCGCAGATACGCAGTATTTT.

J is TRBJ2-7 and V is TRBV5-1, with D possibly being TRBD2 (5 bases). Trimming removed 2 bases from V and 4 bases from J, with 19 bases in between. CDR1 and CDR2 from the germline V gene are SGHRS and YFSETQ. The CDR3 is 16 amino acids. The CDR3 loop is CASSFMGSPSVYEQYF. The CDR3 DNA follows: TGCGCCAGCAGCTTCATGGGGAGCCCATCTGTTTACGAGCAGTACTTC.

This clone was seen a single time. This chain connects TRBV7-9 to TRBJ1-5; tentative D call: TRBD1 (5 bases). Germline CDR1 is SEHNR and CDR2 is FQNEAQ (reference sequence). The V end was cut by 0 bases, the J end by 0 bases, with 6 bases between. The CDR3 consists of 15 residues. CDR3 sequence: CASSLARDSNQPQHF. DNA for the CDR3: TGTGCCAGCAGCTTAGCCAGGGATAGCAATCAGCCCCAGCATTTT.

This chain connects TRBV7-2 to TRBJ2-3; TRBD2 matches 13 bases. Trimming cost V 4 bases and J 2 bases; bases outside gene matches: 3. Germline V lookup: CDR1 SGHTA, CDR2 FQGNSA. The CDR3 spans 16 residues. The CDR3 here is CASSSGLAGVTDTQYF. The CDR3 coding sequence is TGTGCCAGCAGCTCCGGACTAGCGGGGGTCACAGATACGCAGTATTTT.

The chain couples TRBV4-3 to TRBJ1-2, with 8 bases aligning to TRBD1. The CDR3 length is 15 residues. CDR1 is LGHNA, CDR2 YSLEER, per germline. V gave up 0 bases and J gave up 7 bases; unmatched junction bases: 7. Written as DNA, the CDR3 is TGCGCCAGCAGCCAAGACCTGACAGGGGCTGGTGGCTACACCTTC. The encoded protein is CASSQDLTGAGGYTF.

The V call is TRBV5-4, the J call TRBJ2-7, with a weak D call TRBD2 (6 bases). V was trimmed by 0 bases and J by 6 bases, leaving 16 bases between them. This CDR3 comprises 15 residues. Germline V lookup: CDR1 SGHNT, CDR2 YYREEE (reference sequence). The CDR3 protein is CASSLGWDGEAEQYF. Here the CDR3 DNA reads TGTGCCAGCAGCTTGGGATGGGACGGGGAGGCCGAGCAGTACTTC.

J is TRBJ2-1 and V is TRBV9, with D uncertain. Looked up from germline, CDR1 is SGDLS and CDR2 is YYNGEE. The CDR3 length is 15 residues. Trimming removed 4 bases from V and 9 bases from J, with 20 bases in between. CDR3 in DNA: TGTGCCAGCAGCCCGACAAGTGGACGGAGTAGTGAGCAGTTCTTC. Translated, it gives CASSPTSGRSSEQFF.

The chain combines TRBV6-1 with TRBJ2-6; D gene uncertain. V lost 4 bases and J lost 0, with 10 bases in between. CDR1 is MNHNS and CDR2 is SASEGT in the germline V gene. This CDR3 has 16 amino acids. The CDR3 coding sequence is TGTGCCAGCAGTGTTTCCACCATCTCTGGGGCCAACGTCCTGACTTTC. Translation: CASSVSTISGANVLTF.

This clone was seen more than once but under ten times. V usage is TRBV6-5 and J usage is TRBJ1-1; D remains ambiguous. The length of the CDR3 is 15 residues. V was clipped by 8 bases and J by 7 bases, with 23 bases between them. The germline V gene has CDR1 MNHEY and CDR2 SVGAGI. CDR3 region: CASGYGRGEVGEAFF. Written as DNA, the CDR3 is TGTGCCAGCGGCTACGGACGGGGAGAGGTTGGTGAAGCTTTCTTT.

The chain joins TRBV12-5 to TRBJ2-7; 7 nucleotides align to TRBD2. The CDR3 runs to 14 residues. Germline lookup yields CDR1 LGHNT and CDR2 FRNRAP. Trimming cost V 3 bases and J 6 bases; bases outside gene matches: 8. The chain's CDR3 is CASGFSGVWSEQYF. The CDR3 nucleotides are TGTGCTAGTGGTTTCAGCGGGGTTTGGAGCGAGCAGTACTTC.

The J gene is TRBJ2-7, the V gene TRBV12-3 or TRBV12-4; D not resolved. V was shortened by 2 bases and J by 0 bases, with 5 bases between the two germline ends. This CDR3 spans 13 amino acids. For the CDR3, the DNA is TGTGCCAGCAGTTTAACATTCTCCTACGAGCAGTACTTC. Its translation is CASSLTFSYEQYF.

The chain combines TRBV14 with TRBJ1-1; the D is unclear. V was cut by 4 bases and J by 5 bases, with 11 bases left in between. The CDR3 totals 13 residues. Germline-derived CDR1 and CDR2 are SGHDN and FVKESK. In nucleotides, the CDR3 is TGTGCCAGCAGCCCGTTGATTCTTACTGAAGCTTTCTTT. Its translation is CASSPLILTEAFF.

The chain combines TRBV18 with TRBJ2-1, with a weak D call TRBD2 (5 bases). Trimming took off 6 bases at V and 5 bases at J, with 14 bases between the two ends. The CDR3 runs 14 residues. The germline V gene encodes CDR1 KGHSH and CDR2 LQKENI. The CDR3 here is CASSLTGVNNEQFF. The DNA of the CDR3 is TGTGCCAGCTCTCTCACCGGGGTTAACAATGAGCAGTTCTTC.

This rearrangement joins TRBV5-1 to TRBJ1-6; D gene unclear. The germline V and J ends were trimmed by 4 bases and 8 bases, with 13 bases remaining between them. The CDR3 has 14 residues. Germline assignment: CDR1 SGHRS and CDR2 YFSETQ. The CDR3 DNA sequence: TGCGCCAGCAGCCCGCAACAGTTAGATTCACCCCTCCACTTT. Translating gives CASSPQQLDSPLHF.

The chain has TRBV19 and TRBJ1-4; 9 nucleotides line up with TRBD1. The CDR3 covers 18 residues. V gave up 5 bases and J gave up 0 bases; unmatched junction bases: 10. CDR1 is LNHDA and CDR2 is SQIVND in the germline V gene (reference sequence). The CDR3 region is CASSPARTGVATNEKLFF. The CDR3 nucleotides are TGTGCCAGTAGTCCCGCGAGGACAGGGGTCGCAACTAATGAAAAACTGTTTTTT.

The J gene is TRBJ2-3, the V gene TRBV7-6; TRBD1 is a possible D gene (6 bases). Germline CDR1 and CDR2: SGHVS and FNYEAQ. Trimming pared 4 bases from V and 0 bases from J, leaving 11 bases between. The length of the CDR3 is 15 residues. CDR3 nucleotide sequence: TGTGCCAGCAGCTCACCGACAGGAAGCACAGATACGCAGTATTTT. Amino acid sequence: CASSSPTGSTDTQYF.

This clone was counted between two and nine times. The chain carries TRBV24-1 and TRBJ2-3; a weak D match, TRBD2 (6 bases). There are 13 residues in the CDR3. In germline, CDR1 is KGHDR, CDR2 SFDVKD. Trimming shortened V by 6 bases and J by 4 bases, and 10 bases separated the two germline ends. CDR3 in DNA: TGTGCCACCAGTTTGGGAGGATCAGATACGCAGTATTTT. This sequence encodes CATSLGGSDTQYF.